This T cell receptor beta chain was obtained from a study of blood T cell repertoires in COVID-19. Study as a whole: In each case, the material was cDNA or gDNA derived from T cells, B-cell-depleted T cells, or PBMCs.

The ends lost 2 bases at V and 6 bases at J; junction bases unmatched: 7. The length of the CDR3 is 14 residues. The germline CDR1 and CDR2 sequences are MNHEY and SVGAGI. The authors' processing: Amplification with reference gene primers provided the estimates of nucleated cell counts. Using immunoSEQ multiplex PCR, the repertoire was profiled, and TCRdb retains in-frame clones only, with some absent. The V and J calls and clone size come from that table; D and trimming were worked out from the DNA. The sample holds about 67,000 clones, roughly nine tenths seen once. The sequence came from a man in his fifties or sixties with active COVID-19. V gene TRBV6-5 combines with J gene TRBJ2-7; TRBD1 matches at 7 bases. The specimen sequenced was peripheral blood. The DNA of the CDR3 is TGTGCCAGCAGTTACAGGGGGCCGCCGGCCGAGCAGTACTTC. Protein product: CASSYRGPPAEQYF.